This is a list of T cell receptor beta chains from one sample in a study of human T cells and chemical hapten exposure. TCRdb redid the calling of the RACE reads with MiXCR, one entry per CDR3 protein. The data contain 35,000 to 45,000 distinct CDR3 sequences, roughly 12% of them seen just once; the ten biggest clones take up approximately 5.3%. This specimen consisted of whole blood, obtained in connection with sensitization to the hapten diphenylcyclopropenone (DPC). The receptors originated from a woman under 40 with alopecia areata. Some clones in this sample may be carry-over from other donors' samples. CDR3s include the opening cysteine and the closing phenylalanine or tryptophan. Each record gives: clone size, D gene, J gene, V gene, CDR3 DNA, CDR3 protein. A D gene is named only where the DNA matches it firmly. The listing skips clone size in some rows; elsewhere it reads once, few, many or a size class.

few	.	TRBJ1-1	TRBV20-1	TGCAGTGCTAGAGATCCCCGGCCGCTGGACACTGAAGCTTTCTTT	CSARDPRPLDTEAFF
many	.	TRBJ2-2	TRBV28	TGTGCCACCCGGGACGGGGCTTCTCGAAGGGAGCTGTTTTTT	CATRDGASRRELFF
many	.	TRBJ2-7	TRBV11-2	TGTGCCAGCAGCTCCATAACGCAGTACTTC	CASSSITQYF
many	TRBD2	TRBJ2-3	TRBV18	TGTGCCAGCTCACCACCGAGCGGGAGGCCCACAGATACGCAGTATTTT	CASSPPSGRPTDTQYF
.	.	TRBJ2-7	TRBV11-1	TGTGCCAGCAGCTTAGTAGGACACAACTCCTACGAGCAGTACTTC	CASSLVGHNSYEQYF
few	.	TRBJ2-1	TRBV11-2	TGTGCCAGCAGCTCCGTAGACGGTTACAATGAGCAGTTCTTC	CASSSVDGYNEQFF
.	.	TRBJ2-1	TRBV7-6	TGTGCCAGCAGCTTATCGGCCCTCACAAATTCCTACAATGAGCAGTTCTTC	CASSLSALTNSYNEQFF
many	TRBD1	TRBJ2-7	TRBV28	TGTGCCAGCAGTTTTAGGGACAGGGGGATATACGAGCAGTACTTC	CASSFRDRGIYEQYF
.	.	TRBJ1-6	TRBV2	TGTGCCAGCAGCCCGACGGCAGATAATTCACCCCTCCACTTT	CASSPTADNSPLHF
.	.	TRBJ1-5	TRBV12-3/TRBV12-4	TGTGCCAGCAGTTTTGGCCAACAGCCCCAGCATTTT	CASSFGQQPQHF
many	.	TRBJ2-3	TRBV2	TGTGCCAGCAGTGAAGTCCTCTCAGCCGCAGATACGCAGTATTTT	CASSEVLSAADTQYF
many	.	TRBJ1-2	TRBV16	TGTGCCAGCAGCCAACATCACTATGGCTACACCTTC	CASSQHHYGYTF
.	TRBD1	TRBJ2-1	TRBV6-6	TGTGCCAGCAGGTGGACAGGGCAAGTGGCCAATGAGCAGTTCTTC	CASRWTGQVANEQFF
many	.	TRBJ2-5	TRBV7-2	TGTGCCAGCAGCCCACCCGCCCAGGTAGCAGAGACCCAGTACTTC	CASSPPAQVAETQYF
many	.	TRBJ1-3	TRBV27	TGTGCCAGTCGAGACACTGCTAGAAACACCATATATTTT	CASRDTARNTIYF
many	.	TRBJ2-1	TRBV18	TGTGCCAGCTCACCACCCGGGTTAAGCTCCTACAATGAGCAGTTCTTC	CASSPPGLSSYNEQFF
many	TRBD2	TRBJ2-3	TRBV27	TGTGCCAGCAGGCAACTAGCGGTTTCCTTGATCCCGGATACGCAGTATTTT	CASRQLAVSLIPDTQYF
few	.	TRBJ2-2	TRBV5-1	TGCGCCAGCAGCTTGTATATTAGCGGGAACACCGGGGAGCTGTTTTTT	CASSLYISGNTGELFF
.	.	TRBJ1-5	TRBV15	TGTGCCACCAGCAGAGGCGGTAATCAGCCCCAGCATTTT	CATSRGGNQPQHF
many	.	TRBJ2-5	TRBV20-1	TGCAGTGCTAGAGATCCGTCGAGTATAGAGACCCAGTACTTC	CSARDPSSIETQYF
many	TRBD2	TRBJ2-1	TRBV11-2	TGTGCCAGCAGCTACCTAGCGGGAAGATACAATGAGCAGTTCTTC	CASSYLAGRYNEQFF
.	.	TRBJ2-5	TRBV7-6	TGTGCCAGCAGCTCCCGGGTGATTCCGGAGACCCAGTACTTC	CASSSRVIPETQYF
few	TRBD1	TRBJ2-7	TRBV29-1	TGCAGCGTTGAAGGGACAGGGGGCTACGAGCAGTACTTC	CSVEGTGGYEQYF
many	.	TRBJ1-3	TRBV9	TGTGCCAGCAGCGTAGAAGTCGGAGGCCGCTCTGGAAACACCATATATTTT	CASSVEVGGRSGNTIYF